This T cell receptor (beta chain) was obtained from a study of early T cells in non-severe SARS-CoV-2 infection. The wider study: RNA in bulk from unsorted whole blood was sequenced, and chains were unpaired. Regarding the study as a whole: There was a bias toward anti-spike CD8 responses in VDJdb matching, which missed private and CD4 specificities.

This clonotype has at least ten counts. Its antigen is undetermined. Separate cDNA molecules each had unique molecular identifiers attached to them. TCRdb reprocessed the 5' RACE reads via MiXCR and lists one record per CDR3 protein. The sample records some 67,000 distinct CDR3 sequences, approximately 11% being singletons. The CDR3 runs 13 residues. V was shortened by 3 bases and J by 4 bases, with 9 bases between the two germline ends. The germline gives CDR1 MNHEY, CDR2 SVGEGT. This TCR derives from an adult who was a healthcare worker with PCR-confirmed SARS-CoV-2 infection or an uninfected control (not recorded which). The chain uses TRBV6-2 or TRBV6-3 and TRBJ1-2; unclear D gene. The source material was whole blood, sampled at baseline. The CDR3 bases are TGTGCCAGCAGTTATGACGGATTCTATGGCTACACCTTC. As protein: CASSYDGFYGYTF.